These 9 T cell receptor beta chains were sequenced from one sample in a study of early T cells in non-severe SARS-CoV-2 infection. TCRdb called the 5' RACE reads again in MiXCR, with one record for every CDR3 protein. The sample yields 90,000 to 120,000 distinct CDR3 sequences, 11% seen once. Sequencing input: whole blood. These TCRs come from an adult who was a healthcare worker with PCR-confirmed SARS-CoV-2 infection or an uninfected control (not recorded which).

This clonotype was counted a few times. The chain links TRBV10-3 to TRBJ2-1; 7 bases align to TRBD2. The CDR3 totals 15 residues. V lost 4 bases to trimming and J lost 2 bases; unmatched junction nucleotides: 5. Germline CDR1 ENHRY, CDR2 SYGVKD. DNA of the CDR3: TGTGCCATCAGTGTACTAGCGCTACCCTACAATGAGCAGTTCTTC. Encoded protein: CAISVLALPYNEQFF.

In this sample, this clonotype turned up many times. This chain joins TRBV7-2 and TRBJ2-3; TRBD2 matches 8 bases. V dropped 1 base and J dropped 5; count of bases not matched to a gene: 5. The CDR3 spans 15 residues. Germline V gene data show CDR1 as SGHTA and CDR2 as FQGNSA. The CDR3 sequence is CASSLDRREEDTQYF. Written as DNA, the CDR3 is TGTGCCAGCAGCTTAGATCGGCGGGAGGAAGATACGCAGTATTTT.

There are a few counts of this clonotype. The rearrangement links TRBV4-3 to TRBJ2-7; D call uncertain. The germline V and J ends were trimmed by 1 base and 10 bases, with 8 bases remaining between them. CDR3 size: 11 residues. From germline, CDR1 is LGHNA and CDR2 YSLEER. CDR3 residues: CASSQGLEQYF. The CDR3 coding sequence is TGCGCCAGCAGCCAAGGACTGGAACAGTACTTC.

The V call is TRBV5-6, the J call TRBJ2-7, with TRBD2 matching over 9 bases. With V trimmed by 0 bases and J by 6 bases, 10 bases remained unmatched. This CDR3 contains 16 residues. From germline, CDR1 is SGHDT and CDR2 YYEEEE. The CDR3 here is CASSLGASGILGEQYF. DNA for the CDR3: TGTGCCAGCAGCTTGGGGGCTAGCGGGATCTTGGGCGAGCAGTACTTC.

This clonotype was detected a few times. DNA for the CDR3: TGCAGTGCTTTCCTAGGGCCTACGAGTGAGCAGTTCTTC. Its protein product is CSAFLGPTSEQFF. The V and J genes are TRBV20-1 and TRBJ2-1; no clear D. The germline V gene has CDR1 DFQATT and CDR2 SNEGSKA (reference sequence). V was pared by 5 bases and J by 9 bases, with 17 bases between. This CDR3 region has 13 residues.

The gene calls are TRBV14 and TRBJ1-1, with 8 bases aligning to TRBD1. CDR1 and CDR2 (germline): SGHDN, FVKESK. The CDR3 is made up of 14 amino acids. V dropped 8 bases and J dropped 3; count of bases not matched to a gene: 8. CDR3 sequence (DNA): TGTGCCAGCCGGACAGGGAGTTGGGACACTGAAGCTTTCTTT. Protein: CASRTGSWDTEAFF.

As to this clonotype: A much larger clone lies a single base off, so this may be a read error. V gene TRBV7-2 combines with J gene TRBJ1-5; D is undetermined. CDR1 is SGHTA and CDR2 is FQGNSA in the germline V gene. The CDR3 has 12 residues. Trimming shortened V by 0 bases and J by 5 bases, and 2 bases separated the two germline ends. CDR3 nucleotide sequence: TGTGCCAGCAGCTTAGCGGATCAGCCCCAGCATTTT. It specifies CASSLADQPQHF.

This clonotype was observed at least ten times. The J gene is TRBJ2-3, the V gene TRBV5-4, with TRBD2 matching over 12 bases. V dropped 0 bases and J dropped 6; count of bases not matched to a gene: 2. This CDR3 region has 15 residues. In germline, CDR1 is SGHNT, CDR2 YYREEE (reference sequence). CDR3 region: CASSLGLAGDDTQYF. In nucleotides, the CDR3 is TGTGCCAGCAGCTTGGGACTAGCGGGAGATGATACGCAGTATTTT.

In this sample, this clonotype turned up many times. V usage is TRBV14 and J usage is TRBJ2-3, with D perhaps TRBD1 or TRBD2 (6 bases each). Germline CDR1 and CDR2: SGHDN and FVKESK. The CDR3 is made up of 15 amino acids. Trimming left V 0 bases short and J 3 bases short, with 10 bases between. The CDR3 region is CASSQERRGTDTQYF. Here the CDR3 DNA reads TGTGCCAGCAGCCAAGAACGGAGGGGGACAGATACGCAGTATTTT. The variable domain in full, with the rest retrieved from reference TRBV14 and TRBJ2-3, is EAGVTQFPSHSVIEKGQTVTLRCDPISGHDNLYWYRRVMGKEIKFLLHFVKESKQDESGMPNNRFLAERTGGTYSTLKVQPAELEDSGVYFCASSQERRGTDTQYFGPGTRLTVL.